Listed below are T cell receptor beta chains from one sample, sequenced in a study of blood T cell repertoires in COVID-19. Measured with immunoSEQ multiplex PCR; TCRdb has only the in-frame clones, and not every one. The table lists 140,000 to 150,000 clones, around 87% of them singletons, with approximately 3% in the top ten. Sequenced input: peripheral blood. These receptors were taken from a woman in her sixties with active COVID-19. Both conserved end residues are part of each CDR3. Fields, in order: CDR3 protein, CDR3 DNA, D gene, J gene, V gene, clone size. A D gene is named only where the DNA matches it firmly. Clone size appears in some rows only: once, few, many, or a class for an expanded clone.

CDR3 protein: CASSLVQETQYF; CDR3 DNA: TGCGCCAGCAGCTTGGTACAAGAGACCCAGTACTTC; D gene: -; J gene: TRBJ2-5; V gene: TRBV5-1; clone size: -
CDR3 protein: CSVAPGAQETQYF; CDR3 DNA: TGCAGCGTTGCCCCCGGAGCACAAGAGACCCAGTACTTC; D gene: -; J gene: TRBJ2-5; V gene: TRBV29-1; clone size: -
CDR3 protein: CASSSPSTGELFF; CDR3 DNA: TGTGCCAGCAGCTCCCCGTCGACCGGGGAGCTGTTTTTT; D gene: -; J gene: TRBJ2-2; V gene: TRBV7-2; clone size: -
CDR3 protein: CASSLGFGTRAYEQYF; CDR3 DNA: TGTGCCAGCAGCTTAGGTTTCGGGACTAGAGCCTACGAGCAGTACTTC; D gene: TRBD2; J gene: TRBJ2-7; V gene: TRBV7-2; clone size: -
CDR3 protein: CATSQARVNNEQFF; CDR3 DNA: TGTGCCACCTCGCAGGCTCGAGTCAACAATGAGCAGTTCTTC; D gene: -; J gene: TRBJ2-1; V gene: TRBV24-1; clone size: -
CDR3 protein: CASSGSSEQYF; CDR3 DNA: TGCGCCAGCAGCGGCTCCAGTGAGCAGTACTTC; D gene: -; J gene: TRBJ2-7; V gene: TRBV5-1; clone size: -
CDR3 protein: CASGLSSSADTQYF; CDR3 DNA: TGTGCTAGTGGTTTGAGCTCTAGCGCAGATACGCAGTATTTT; D gene: -; J gene: TRBJ2-3; V gene: TRBV12-5; clone size: -
CDR3 protein: CASSGPGQVNYGYTF; CDR3 DNA: TGCGCCAGCAGCGGCCCGGGACAGGTTAACTATGGCTACACCTTC; D gene: TRBD1; J gene: TRBJ1-2; V gene: TRBV5-1; clone size: -
CDR3 protein: CASSIGTSGSNEQFF; CDR3 DNA: TGTGCCAGCAGCATCGGGACTAGCGGGAGCAATGAGCAGTTCTTC; D gene: TRBD2; J gene: TRBJ2-1; V gene: TRBV7-2; clone size: -
CDR3 protein: CASRSPGLEEGELFF; CDR3 DNA: TGTGCCAGCAGGTCGCCGGGACTAGAGGAGGGGGAGCTGTTTTTT; D gene: TRBD2; J gene: TRBJ2-2; V gene: TRBV6-5; clone size: -
CDR3 protein: CASSLRGLVGSYEQYF; CDR3 DNA: TGTGCCAGCAGTTTGCGGGGACTAGTAGGCTCCTACGAGCAGTACTTC; D gene: TRBD2; J gene: TRBJ2-7; V gene: TRBV28; clone size: few
CDR3 protein: CASSAGLPLHGYTF; CDR3 DNA: TGTGCCAGCAGTGCGGGCCTCCCCCTCCATGGCTACACCTTC; D gene: -; J gene: TRBJ1-2; V gene: TRBV28; clone size: -
CDR3 protein: CASSVVGAGTGDTGELFF; CDR3 DNA: TGTGCCAGCAGCGTTGTAGGTGCCGGGACAGGGGACACCGGGGAGCTGTTTTTT; D gene: TRBD1; J gene: TRBJ2-2; V gene: TRBV9; clone size: -
CDR3 protein: CASSIKPRGDTQYF; CDR3 DNA: TGTGCCAGCAGTATAAAACCGAGGGGGGATACGCAGTATTTT; D gene: -; J gene: TRBJ2-3; V gene: TRBV6-4; clone size: -
CDR3 protein: CASTGGAGDTQYF; CDR3 DNA: TGTGCCAGCACAGGGGGCGCAGGAGATACGCAGTATTTT; D gene: TRBD1; J gene: TRBJ2-3; V gene: TRBV10-3; clone size: once
CDR3 protein: CASSYPSGSSYEQYF; CDR3 DNA: TGTGCCAGCAGTTACCCGTCTGGGAGCTCCTACGAGCAGTACTTC; D gene: -; J gene: TRBJ2-7; V gene: TRBV6-2/TRBV6-3; clone size: -
CDR3 protein: CSAVNSNQETQYF; CDR3 DNA: TGCAGCGCAGTTAACAGCAATCAAGAGACCCAGTACTTC; D gene: -; J gene: TRBJ2-5; V gene: TRBV29-1; clone size: -
CDR3 protein: CAQNRDVNTEAFF; CDR3 DNA: TGTGCCCAGAACAGGGATGTGAACACTGAAGCTTTCTTT; D gene: -; J gene: TRBJ1-1; V gene: TRBV30; clone size: -
CDR3 protein: CASSDLLGQGPNEQFF; CDR3 DNA: TGTGCCAGCAGTGACCTCCTGGGACAGGGCCCCAATGAGCAGTTCTTC; D gene: TRBD1; J gene: TRBJ2-1; V gene: TRBV28; clone size: -
CDR3 protein: CASSLAGASGRKVGGEQFF; CDR3 DNA: TGTGCCAGCAGCTTAGCTGGGGCTAGCGGGAGAAAGGTTGGTGGTGAGCAGTTCTTC; D gene: TRBD2; J gene: TRBJ2-1; V gene: TRBV7-9; clone size: -
CDR3 protein: CASTRLDQPQHF; CDR3 DNA: TGTGCCAGCACCAGGTTGGATCAGCCCCAGCATTTT; D gene: -; J gene: TRBJ1-5; V gene: TRBV28; clone size: -
CDR3 protein: CASSIGTGVTQPQHF; CDR3 DNA: TGTGCCAGTAGTATCGGGACAGGGGTTACTCAGCCCCAGCATTTT; D gene: TRBD1; J gene: TRBJ1-5; V gene: TRBV19; clone size: -
CDR3 protein: CASTQGQGGKLFF; CDR3 DNA: TGTGCCAGCACCCAGGGACAGGGGGGAAAACTGTTTTTT; D gene: TRBD1; J gene: TRBJ1-4; V gene: TRBV2; clone size: -
CDR3 protein: CASSLGLAVSNEQFF; CDR3 DNA: TGTGCCAGCAGCTTGGGGCTAGCGGTCTCCAATGAGCAGTTCTTC; D gene: TRBD2; J gene: TRBJ2-1; V gene: TRBV5-8; clone size: -
CDR3 protein: CASSEAPSGTYEQYF; CDR3 DNA: TGCGCCAGCAGCGAAGCCCCTAGCGGGACCTACGAGCAGTACTTC; D gene: TRBD2; J gene: TRBJ2-7; V gene: TRBV5-1; clone size: -
CDR3 protein: CASSPGGQETQYF; CDR3 DNA: TGTGCCAGCTCACCAGGAGGTCAAGAGACCCAGTACTTC; D gene: -; J gene: TRBJ2-5; V gene: TRBV18; clone size: -
CDR3 protein: CASSLEINRGLSYGYTF; CDR3 DNA: TGTGCCAGCAGCTTAGAAATTAACAGGGGGCTCAGCTATGGCTACACCTTC; D gene: TRBD1; J gene: TRBJ1-2; V gene: TRBV7-2; clone size: -
CDR3 protein: CASSFSGPSTDTQYF; CDR3 DNA: TGCGCCAGCAGCTTTAGCGGGCCTAGCACAGATACGCAGTATTTT; D gene: TRBD2; J gene: TRBJ2-3; V gene: TRBV5-1; clone size: -
CDR3 protein: CASSLRQRASNQPQHF; CDR3 DNA: TGTGCCAGCAGTTTAAGACAGAGAGCTAGCAATCAGCCCCAGCATTTT; D gene: -; J gene: TRBJ1-5; V gene: TRBV6-2/TRBV6-3; clone size: -
CDR3 protein: CASRWAYGLAGDRGGELFF; CDR3 DNA: TGTGCCAGCCGATGGGCATATGGACTAGCGGGAGACCGGGGCGGGGAGCTGTTTTTT; D gene: TRBD2; J gene: TRBJ2-2; V gene: TRBV28; clone size: -
CDR3 protein: CASSLAVSGNTIYF; CDR3 DNA: TGTGCCAGCAGCCTTGCGGTCTCTGGAAACACCATATATTTT; D gene: -; J gene: TRBJ1-3; V gene: TRBV7-2; clone size: -
CDR3 protein: CASSRDWVGGYTF; CDR3 DNA: TGTGCCAGCAGTAGGGACTGGGTGGGGGGCTACACCTTC; D gene: -; J gene: TRBJ1-2; V gene: TRBV28; clone size: -
CDR3 protein: CASSPGVGRYNEQFF; CDR3 DNA: TGCGCCAGCAGCCCGGGGGTGGGCCGCTACAATGAGCAGTTCTTC; D gene: -; J gene: TRBJ2-1; V gene: TRBV5-1; clone size: -
CDR3 protein: CASSLPNYGYTF; CDR3 DNA: TGTGCCAGCAGTTTACCGAACTATGGCTACACCTTC; D gene: -; J gene: TRBJ1-2; V gene: TRBV28; clone size: few
CDR3 protein: CASSQDRETQYF; CDR3 DNA: TGCGCCAGCAGCCAAGATCGGGAGACCCAGTACTTC; D gene: -; J gene: TRBJ2-5; V gene: TRBV4-3; clone size: -
CDR3 protein: CARGLVQETQYF; CDR3 DNA: TGTGCCAGGGGACTGGTACAAGAGACCCAGTACTTC; D gene: -; J gene: TRBJ2-5; V gene: TRBV2; clone size: -
CDR3 protein: CASSSGQGKSLEYF; CDR3 DNA: TGCGCCAGCAGCTCAGGACAGGGTAAATCGTTAGAGTACTTC; D gene: TRBD1; J gene: TRBJ2-5; V gene: TRBV5-1; clone size: -
CDR3 protein: CASSLARQGGEAFF; CDR3 DNA: TGTGCCAGCAGCTTAGCCCGACAGGGCGGGGAAGCTTTCTTT; D gene: TRBD1; J gene: TRBJ1-1; V gene: TRBV7-2; clone size: -
CDR3 protein: CASREGLNEQFF; CDR3 DNA: TGTGCCAGCAGGGAGGGCCTCAATGAGCAGTTCTTC; D gene: -; J gene: TRBJ2-1; V gene: TRBV27; clone size: -
CDR3 protein: CASSLMGDNEQFF; CDR3 DNA: TGCGCCAGCAGCCTAATGGGCGACAATGAGCAGTTCTTC; D gene: -; J gene: TRBJ2-1; V gene: TRBV4-3; clone size: -
CDR3 protein: CASSLRGSQPQHF; CDR3 DNA: TGTGCCAGCAGTTTACGGGGGTCCCAGCCCCAGCATTTT; D gene: -; J gene: TRBJ1-5; V gene: TRBV12-3/TRBV12-4; clone size: -
CDR3 protein: CASSLQQGTLHF; CDR3 DNA: TGTGCCAGCAGTTTGCAACAGGGGACCCTCCACTTT; D gene: TRBD1; J gene: TRBJ1-6; V gene: TRBV27; clone size: -
CDR3 protein: CASSLRGGSYNEQFF; CDR3 DNA: TGTGCCAGCAGCTTAAGAGGAGGCTCCTACAATGAGCAGTTCTTC; D gene: -; J gene: TRBJ2-1; V gene: TRBV7-2; clone size: -
CDR3 protein: CSVGTAGANVLTF; CDR3 DNA: TGCAGCGTTGGGACAGCTGGGGCCAACGTCCTGACTTTC; D gene: -; J gene: TRBJ2-6; V gene: TRBV29-1; clone size: -
CDR3 protein: CATDPGQGNTEAFF; CDR3 DNA: TGTGCCACGGACCCGGGACAGGGGAACACTGAAGCTTTCTTT; D gene: TRBD1; J gene: TRBJ1-1; V gene: TRBV28; clone size: -
CDR3 protein: CASSQQGGKVEKLFF; CDR3 DNA: TGTGCCAGCAGCCAACAGGGGGGGAAGGTCGAAAAACTGTTTTTT; D gene: TRBD1; J gene: TRBJ1-4; V gene: TRBV7-9; clone size: -
CDR3 protein: CASSLGGVSSYNEQFF; CDR3 DNA: TGTGCCAGCAGCTTGGGCGGGGTGAGCTCCTACAATGAGCAGTTCTTC; D gene: -; J gene: TRBJ2-1; V gene: TRBV5-4; clone size: -
CDR3 protein: CASRSLWDTFSGNTIYF; CDR3 DNA: TGTGCCAGTAGAAGCCTCTGGGACACCTTCTCTGGAAACACCATATATTTT; D gene: -; J gene: TRBJ1-3; V gene: TRBV19; clone size: -
CDR3 protein: CSVESAVVGDTQYF; CDR3 DNA: TGCAGCGTTGAAAGCGCGGTTGTTGGAGATACGCAGTATTTT; D gene: -; J gene: TRBJ2-3; V gene: TRBV29-1; clone size: -
CDR3 protein: CASSSGLKETQYF; CDR3 DNA: TGTGCCAGCTCGTCCGGACTTAAAGAGACCCAGTACTTC; D gene: -; J gene: TRBJ2-5; V gene: TRBV18; clone size: -
CDR3 protein: CASSRTGVSKNIQYF; CDR3 DNA: TGTGCCAGCAGCCGGACAGGGGTGTCCAAAAACATTCAGTACTTC; D gene: TRBD1; J gene: TRBJ2-4; V gene: TRBV6-5; clone size: -
CDR3 protein: CASSTLRDRGPGAYGYTF; CDR3 DNA: TGCGCCAGCAGCACTCTCCGGGACAGGGGGCCGGGCGCCTATGGCTACACCTTC; D gene: TRBD1; J gene: TRBJ1-2; V gene: TRBV5-1; clone size: -
CDR3 protein: CASSTGTGEHNEQFF; CDR3 DNA: TGTGCCAGCTCAACCGGGACAGGTGAACACAATGAGCAGTTCTTC; D gene: TRBD1; J gene: TRBJ2-1; V gene: TRBV18; clone size: -
CDR3 protein: CASSLGTSDYEQYF; CDR3 DNA: TGTGCCAGCAGCTTGGGGACTAGCGACTACGAGCAGTACTTC; D gene: TRBD2; J gene: TRBJ2-7; V gene: TRBV7-2; clone size: -
CDR3 protein: CASSFGGSVTDTQYF; CDR3 DNA: TGTGCCAGCAGCTTCGGCGGGAGTGTGACAGATACGCAGTATTTT; D gene: TRBD2; J gene: TRBJ2-3; V gene: TRBV7-9; clone size: -
CDR3 protein: CASSLAYKSTDTQYF; CDR3 DNA: TGTGCCAGCAGCTTGGCCTATAAAAGCACAGATACGCAGTATTTT; D gene: -; J gene: TRBJ2-3; V gene: TRBV5-8; clone size: once
CDR3 protein: CASSYSLAGGQFF; CDR3 DNA: TGTGCCAGCAGTTACTCGCTAGCGGGAGGGCAGTTCTTC; D gene: TRBD2; J gene: TRBJ2-1; V gene: TRBV6-5; clone size: -